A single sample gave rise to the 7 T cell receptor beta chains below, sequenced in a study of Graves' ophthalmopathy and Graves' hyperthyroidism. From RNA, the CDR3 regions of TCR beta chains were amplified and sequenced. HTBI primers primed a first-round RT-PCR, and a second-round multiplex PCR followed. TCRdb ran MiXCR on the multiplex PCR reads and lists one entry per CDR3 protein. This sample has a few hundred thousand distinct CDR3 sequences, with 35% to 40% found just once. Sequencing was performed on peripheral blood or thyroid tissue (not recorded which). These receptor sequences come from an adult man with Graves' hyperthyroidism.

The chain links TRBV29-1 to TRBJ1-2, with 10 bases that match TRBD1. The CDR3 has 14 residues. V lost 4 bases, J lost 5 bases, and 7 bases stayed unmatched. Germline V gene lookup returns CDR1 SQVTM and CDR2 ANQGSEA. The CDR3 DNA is TGCAGCGTTGCGTGGGACAGGGGTCGGTATGGCTACACCTTC. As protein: CSVAWDRGRYGYTF.

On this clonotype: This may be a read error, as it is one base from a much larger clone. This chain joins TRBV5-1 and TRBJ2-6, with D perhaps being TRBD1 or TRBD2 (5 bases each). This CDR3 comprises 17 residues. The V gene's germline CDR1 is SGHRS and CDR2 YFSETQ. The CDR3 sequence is CASSTGLGPSGANVPTF. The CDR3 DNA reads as TGCGCCAGCAGCACCGGACTTGGTCCCTCTGGGGCCAACGTCCCGACTTTC.

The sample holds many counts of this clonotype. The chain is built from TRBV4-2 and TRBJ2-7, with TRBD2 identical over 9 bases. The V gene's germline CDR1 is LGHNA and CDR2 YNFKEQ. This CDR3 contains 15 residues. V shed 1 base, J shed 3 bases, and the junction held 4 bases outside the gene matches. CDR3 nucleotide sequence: TGTGCCAGCAGCCAAGCTTTAGCGGGAGACTACGAGCAGTACTTC. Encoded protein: CASSQALAGDYEQYF.

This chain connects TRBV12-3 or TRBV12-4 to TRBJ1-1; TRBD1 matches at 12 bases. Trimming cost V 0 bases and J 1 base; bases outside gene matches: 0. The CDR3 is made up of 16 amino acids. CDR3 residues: CASSLAGQGANTEAFF. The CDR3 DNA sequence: TGTGCCAGCAGTTTAGCGGGACAGGGGGCGAACACTGAAGCTTTCTTT.

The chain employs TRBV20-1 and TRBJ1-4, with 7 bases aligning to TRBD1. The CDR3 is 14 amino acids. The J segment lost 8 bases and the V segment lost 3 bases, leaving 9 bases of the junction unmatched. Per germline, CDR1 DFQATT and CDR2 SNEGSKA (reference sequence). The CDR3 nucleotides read TGCAGTGCTAGGACAGGGCTAGCTCTGGAAAAACTGTTTTTT. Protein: CSARTGLALEKLFF.

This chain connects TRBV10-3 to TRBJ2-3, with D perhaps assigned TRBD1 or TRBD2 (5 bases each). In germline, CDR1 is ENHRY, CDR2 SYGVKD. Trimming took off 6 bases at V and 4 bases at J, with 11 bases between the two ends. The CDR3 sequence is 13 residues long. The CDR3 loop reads CAIRSQGPDTQYF. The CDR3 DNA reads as TGTGCCATCAGATCGCAGGGACCAGATACGCAGTATTTT.

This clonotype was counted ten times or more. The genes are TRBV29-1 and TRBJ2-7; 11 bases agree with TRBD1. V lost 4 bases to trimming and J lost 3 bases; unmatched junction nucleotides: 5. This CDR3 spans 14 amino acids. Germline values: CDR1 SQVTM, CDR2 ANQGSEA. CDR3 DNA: TGCAGCGTTGCTCCGGGACAGGGGGGCTACGAGCAGTACTTC. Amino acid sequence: CSVAPGQGGYEQYF.